The clone carrying this T cell receptor (beta chain) was seen many times. The data are from a study of identical twins. The germline V gene encodes CDR1 SQVTM and CDR2 ANQGSEA. This CDR3 is built from 13 residues. V was trimmed by 8 bases and J by 0 bases, leaving 11 bases between them. TCRdb re-called the 5' RACE reads with MiXCR, one entry per CDR3 protein. The repertoire holds 250,000 to 300,000 distinct CDR3 sequences, around 8% seen once, with less than 4% in the top ten. The sample was also reused in another study, on yellow fever vaccine responses in identical twins.

This clonotype originated in a woman aged 18-29 years in good health. The genes are TRBV29-1 and TRBJ2-1, with D uncertain. The sequencing sample was made of CD8+ T cells sorted from blood. The CDR3 sequence: CSSLRHSYNEQFF. The DNA of the CDR3 is TGCAGCTCCCTGAGGCACTCCTACAATGAGCAGTTCTTC.